This T cell receptor beta chain was observed in a study of T cells in Graves' hyperthyroidism and ophthalmopathy. RNA transcripts yielded amplified TCR beta CDR3 regions. The study used the HTBI primer set for a first-round RT-PCR of the TCR CDR3. TCRdb independently ran MiXCR on the multiplex PCR reads; one entry per CDR3 protein. The sample consists of about 210,000 distinct CDR3 sequences, about 15% of them appearing once. The V gene lost 0 bases and the J gene lost 6 bases, with 14 bases spanning the gap. This CDR3 region has 15 residues. The germline CDR1 and CDR2 sequences are WNHNN and SYGVQD (reference sequence).

The chain uses TRBV10-1 and TRBJ1-2; possibly TRBD1 for D (5 bases). The clonotype was recovered from a man aged 45-65 years with Graves' hyperthyroidism. Input material: blood. The CDR3 loop is CASSESTGGIDGYTF. In nucleotides, the CDR3 is TGCGCCAGCAGTGAGTCGACGGGGGGGATAGATGGCTACACCTTC.